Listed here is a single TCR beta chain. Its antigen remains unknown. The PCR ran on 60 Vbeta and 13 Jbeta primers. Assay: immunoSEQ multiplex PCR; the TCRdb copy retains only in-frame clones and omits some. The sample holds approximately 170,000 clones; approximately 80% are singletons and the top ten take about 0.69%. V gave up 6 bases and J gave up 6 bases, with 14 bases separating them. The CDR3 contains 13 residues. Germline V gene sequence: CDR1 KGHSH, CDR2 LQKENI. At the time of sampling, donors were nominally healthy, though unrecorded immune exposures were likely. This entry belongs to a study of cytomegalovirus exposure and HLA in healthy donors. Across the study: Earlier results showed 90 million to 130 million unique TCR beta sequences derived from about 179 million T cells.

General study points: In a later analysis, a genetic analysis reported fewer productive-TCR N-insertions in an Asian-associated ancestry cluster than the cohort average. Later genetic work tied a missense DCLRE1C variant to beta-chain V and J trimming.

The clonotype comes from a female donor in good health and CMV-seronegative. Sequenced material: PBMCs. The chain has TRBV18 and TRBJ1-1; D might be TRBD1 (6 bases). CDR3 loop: CASSLDRQAEAFF. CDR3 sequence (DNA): TGTGCCAGCTCGCTCGACAGGCAGGCTGAAGCTTTCTTT. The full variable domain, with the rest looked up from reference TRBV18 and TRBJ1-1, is NAGVMQNPRHLVRRRGQEARLRCSPMKGHSHVYWYRQLPEEGLKFMVYLQKENIIDESGMPKERFSAEFPKEGPSILRIQQVVRGDSAAYFCASSLDRQAEAFFGQGTRLTVV.